This T cell receptor (beta chain) was identified during a study of blood T cell repertoires in COVID-19. Sequenced by immunoSEQ multiplex PCR; TCRdb stores in-frame clones only, minus some. The sample contains about 240,000 clones, roughly four fifths of which appear only once. In germline, CDR1 is SEHNR, CDR2 FQNEAQ (reference sequence). Trimming cost V 2 bases and J 2 bases; bases outside gene matches: 5. This CDR3 has 18 amino acids. The sample consisted of peripheral blood. The TCR comes from a woman under 30 with acute or convalescent COVID-19. This chain uses TRBV7-9 with TRBJ2-2; 13 bases fit TRBD2. In DNA form, the CDR3 reads TGTGCCAGCAGCTTAAGGGGGACTAGCGGGGATAACACCGGGGAGCTGTTTTTT. This gives the protein CASSLRGTSGDNTGELFF.